The following is a T cell receptor (beta chain) sequence with its context. Its antigen remains unidentified. Sequencing used cDNA as its template, made by extracting RNA and reverse transcribing it. Here immunoSEQ multiplex PCR was the method, and the copy in TCRdb shows in-frame clones only, minus some. The sample consists of under 200,000 clones, 55% to 75% of them appearing once. The treatment: oral pan-JAK inhibitor, 5-10 mg twice daily. This entry is derived from a study of CD8+ T cells in alopecia areata. Study summary: Treatment of the treated patients consisted of oral tofacitinib, 5 to 10 mg twice daily.

Germline CDR1 and CDR2: MDHEN and SYDVKM. CDR3 length equals 12 residues. General study findings and limits: Researchers say the link of baseline CD8+ expansion to response remains uncertain, with one nonresponder. Expanded CD8+ clones among the top 100, and scalp clonality, were significantly decreased by tofacitinib. In scalp and blood during tofacitinib, many expanded lesional clones persisted.

The TCR originated in a human donor with alopecia areata. The sample in question was CD4+ T cells sorted from blood, obtained at week 24, from a patient treated with tofacitinib. The chain links TRBV28 to TRBJ1-3; D ambiguous. For the CDR3, the DNA is TGTGTCGTATTGGCTTCTGGAAACACCATATATTTT. It specifies CVVLASGNTIYF.